This T cell receptor beta chain comes out of a study of blood T cells in healthy people across ages. Sample-barcoded 5' priming and a J-beta primer mix drove a second PCR of roughly 7 to 11 cycles. In TCRdb, the 5' RACE reads were re-called with MiXCR into one record per CDR3 protein. The sample includes hundreds of thousands of distinct CDR3 sequences, about three fifths seen only once; the top ten take around 20%. Per-sample PBMC isolation yielded at least 6.5 million cells. Sequenced sample: blood. This clonotype was obtained from a man aged 30 to 45 in good health.

CDR3 DNA: TGCAGTGCGAGACAGGGGCCCCAGAGGCCCCAGCATTTT. Its protein is CSARQGPQRPQHF. This sequence joins TRBV20-1 and TRBJ1-5; TRBD1 agrees at 8 bases. V was clipped by 6 bases and J by 9 bases; unmatched bases: 10. The CDR3 totals 13 residues. The V gene's germline CDR1 is DFQATT and CDR2 SNEGSKA (reference sequence).